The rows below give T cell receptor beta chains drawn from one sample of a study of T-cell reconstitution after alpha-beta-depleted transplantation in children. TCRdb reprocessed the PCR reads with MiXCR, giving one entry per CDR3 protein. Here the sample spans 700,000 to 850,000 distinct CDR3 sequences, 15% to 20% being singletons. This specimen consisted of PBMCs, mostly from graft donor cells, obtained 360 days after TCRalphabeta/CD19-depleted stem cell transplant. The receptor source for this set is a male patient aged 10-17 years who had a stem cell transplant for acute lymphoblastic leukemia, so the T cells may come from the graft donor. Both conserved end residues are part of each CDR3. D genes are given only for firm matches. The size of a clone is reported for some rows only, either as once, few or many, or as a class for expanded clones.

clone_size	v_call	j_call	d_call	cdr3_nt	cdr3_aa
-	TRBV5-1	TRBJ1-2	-	TGCGCCAGCAGCTTTGCCACCAACCCTCTAAGGGGCTACACCTTC	CASSFATNPLRGYTF
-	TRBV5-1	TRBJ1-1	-	TGCGCCAGCAGCCCCGACAAAGTCATGAACACTGAAGCTTTCTTT	CASSPDKVMNTEAFF
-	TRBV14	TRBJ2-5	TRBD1	TGTGCCAGCAGCCCGATACAGTCGGGACAGAAAGAGACCCAGTACTTC	CASSPIQSGQKETQYF
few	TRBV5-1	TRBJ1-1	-	TGCGCCAGCAGCGCCGGACTCCTGAACACTGAAGCTTTCTTT	CASSAGLLNTEAFF
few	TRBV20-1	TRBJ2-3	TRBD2	TGCAGTACGAAAGCGGGAGGGCCAGATACGCAGTATTTT	CSTKAGGPDTQYF
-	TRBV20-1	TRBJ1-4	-	TGCAGTGCTAGACTGTTGGGTGAAAAACTGTTTTTT	CSARLLGEKLFF
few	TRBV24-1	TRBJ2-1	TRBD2	TGTGCCACCAGTGATCCGGGACTAGCGGGGACCAATGAGCAGTTCTTC	CATSDPGLAGTNEQFF
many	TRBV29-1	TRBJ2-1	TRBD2	TGCAGCCCCGTAGCGGGAGGGCCCAATGAGCAGTTCTTC	CSPVAGGPNEQFF
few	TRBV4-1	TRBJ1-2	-	TGCGCCAGCAGCCAAATTGGACGCACACGCGCCTATGGCTACACCTTC	CASSQIGRTRAYGYTF
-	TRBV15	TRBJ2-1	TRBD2	TGTGCCACCAGCAGAGTAAGGTCTAGCGGGAACCATGAGCAGTTCTTC	CATSRVRSSGNHEQFF
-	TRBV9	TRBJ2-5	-	TGTGCCAGCAGCCCCGGGGCGAACCAAGAGACCCAGTACTTC	CASSPGANQETQYF
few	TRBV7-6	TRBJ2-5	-	TGTGCCAGCAGCTTAGTTGGCGTGAATCGAGAGACCCAGTACTTC	CASSLVGVNRETQYF
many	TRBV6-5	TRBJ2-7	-	TGTGCCAGCAGCAAACGGGAAAACTACGAGCAGTACTTC	CASSKRENYEQYF